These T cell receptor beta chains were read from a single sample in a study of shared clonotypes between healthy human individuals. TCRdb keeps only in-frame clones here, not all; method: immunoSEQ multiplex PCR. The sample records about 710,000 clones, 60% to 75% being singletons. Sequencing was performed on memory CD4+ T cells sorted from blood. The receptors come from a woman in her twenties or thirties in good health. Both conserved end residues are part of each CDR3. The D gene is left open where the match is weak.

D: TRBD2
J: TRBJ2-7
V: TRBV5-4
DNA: TGTGCCAGCAGCCATACTAGCGGGAGGGCCCTCCGTCATGAGCAGTACTTC
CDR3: CASSHTSGRALRHEQYF

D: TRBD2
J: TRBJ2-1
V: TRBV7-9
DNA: TGTGCCAGCAGCTTAGTGGGACTAGCGAATGAGCAGTTCTTC
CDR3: CASSLVGLANEQFF

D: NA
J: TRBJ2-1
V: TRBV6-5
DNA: TGTGCCAGTAAAACAGGGTTATCTGAGCAGTTCTTC
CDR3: CASKTGLSEQFF

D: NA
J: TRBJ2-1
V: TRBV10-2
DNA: TGCGCCAGCAGTGGACACCGGGAGCAGTTCTTC
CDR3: CASSGHREQFF

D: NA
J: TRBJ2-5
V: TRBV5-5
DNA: TGTGCCAGCAGCTTGGAGGTGTTGGAGACCCAGTACTTC
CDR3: CASSLEVLETQYF

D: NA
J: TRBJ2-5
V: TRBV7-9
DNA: TGTGCCAGCAGCTTGAGGATGGGGACAATTCGAGAGACCCAGTACTTC
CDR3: CASSLRMGTIRETQYF

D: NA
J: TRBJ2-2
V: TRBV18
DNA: TGTGCCAGCTCCCCAATTAAGGGCGACACCGGGGAGCTGTTTTTT
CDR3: CASSPIKGDTGELFF

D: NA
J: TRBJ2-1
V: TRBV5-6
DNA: TGTGCCAGCAGCTTGGTAGCCGCTATTGGGCAGTTCTTC
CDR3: CASSLVAAIGQFF

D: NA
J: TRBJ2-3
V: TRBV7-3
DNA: TGTGCCAGCGGAAGAAAAGGCACAGATACGCAGTATTTT
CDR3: CASGRKGTDTQYF

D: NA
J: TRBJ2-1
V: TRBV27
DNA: TGTGCCAGCAGACCTCGTAGAGGCACAAAAGGCGGCCCACGTTCCAATGAGCAGTTCTTC
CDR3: CASRPRRGTKGGPRSNEQFF

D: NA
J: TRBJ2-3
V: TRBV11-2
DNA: TGTGCCAGCAGATCGATTAGGGGAGGCGTAGCTAGCACAGATACGCAGTATTTT
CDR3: CASRSIRGGVASTDTQYF

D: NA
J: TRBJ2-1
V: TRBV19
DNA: TGTGCCAGTAAGGAGAGCGGGCACTCCTACAATGAGCAGTTCTTC
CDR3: CASKESGHSYNEQFF

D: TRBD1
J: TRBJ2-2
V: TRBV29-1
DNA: TGCAGCGTTTCCCGGCGGACAGGTTTTAACACCGGGGAGCTGTTTTTT
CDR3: CSVSRRTGFNTGELFF